Below, 25 T cell receptor beta chains from the same sample are listed, as sequenced in a study of radiotherapy plus CTLA-4 blockade in lung cancer (dated by TCRdb to 2016 to 2019). The library was prepared using the immunoSEQ multiplex PCR assay. Sourced from immuneACCESS, this table was stored by TCRdb with only in-frame sequences that have V and J called. A share of the clones is absent; for the studies checked, an unresolved V gene accounts for under half, and the remainder has no known explanation. The sample data list fewer than 100,000 clones, and more than 80% of these were observed just once. The top ten clones comprise approximately 0.73% of the sample. Here the sequenced sample was peripheral blood, taken from a patient treated with radiotherapy plus ipilimumab. Every receptor here comes from a human donor with non-small cell lung cancer who had stable disease on radiotherapy plus ipilimumab.

The genes are TRBV6-1 and TRBJ1-1; a possible D gene is TRBD1 (5 bases). The CDR3 is 11 residues long. Germline V CDR1 and CDR2: MNHNS, SASEGT. Trimming cost V 6 bases and J 7 bases, with 9 bases left between them. CDR3 amino acids: CASRRDGEAFF. CDR3 sequence (DNA): TGTGCCAGCAGGAGGGACGGTGAAGCTTTCTTT.

This clone was picked up a small number of times. The rearrangement links TRBV30 to TRBJ2-5; 7 bases fit TRBD1. Germline V gives CDR1 GTSNPN, CDR2 SVGIG (reference sequence). The CDR3 sequence is 15 residues long. V gave up 0 bases and J gave up 5 bases; unmatched junction bases: 9. CDR3: CAWSVGGRGLETQYF. The CDR3 bases are TGTGCCTGGAGTGTAGGGGGCAGGGGTCTGGAGACCCAGTACTTC.

The V and J genes are TRBV7-2 and TRBJ2-1; 7 bases align to TRBD2. The CDR3 has 15 amino acids. V was pared by 2 bases and J by 8 bases, with 9 bases of the junction left unmatched. Germline CDR1 reads SGHTA; CDR2 reads FQGNSA. The DNA of the CDR3 is TGTGCCAGCAGCTTACCTAGGGCGGGGGTAGATGAGCAGTTCTTC. It translates to CASSLPRAGVDEQFF.

In this sample, this clone turned up a few times. This sequence joins TRBV7-9 and TRBJ2-3, with D hard to call. Germline-derived CDR1 and CDR2 are SEHNR and FQNEAQ (reference sequence). The CDR3 totals 15 residues. V lost 5 bases and J lost 6, with 18 bases in between. The CDR3 nucleotides read TGTGCCAGCAGCCCCCCCTTACGGGCCGGGGATACGCAGTATTTT. As protein: CASSPPLRAGDTQYF.

The rearrangement links TRBV25-1 to TRBJ1-5, with 8 nucleotides matching TRBD1. Per germline, CDR1 MGHDK and CDR2 SYGVNS. V trimming: 5 bases; J trimming: 3 bases; junction bases outside the gene matches: 3. The CDR3 spans 14 residues. The CDR3, as DNA: TGTGCCAGCAGTCGGACAGGGTCCAATCAGCCCCAGCATTTT. It translates to CASSRTGSNQPQHF.

This chain joins TRBV6-1 and TRBJ1-5, with TRBD1 as a possible D gene (6 bases). The germline CDR1 and CDR2 sequences are MNHNS and SASEGT. This CDR3 comprises 17 residues. The V and J ends lost 2 bases and 4 bases respectively, with 18 bases between them. In nucleotides, the CDR3 is TGTGCCAGCAGTGAAAACCTGGGGGGGGCTAGGAATCAGCCCCAGCATTTT. As protein: CASSENLGGARNQPQHF.

The J gene is TRBJ1-5, the V gene TRBV4-1; 7 bases match TRBD1. V lost 1 base and J lost 2; bases outside the gene matches: 8. From germline, CDR1 is MGHRA and CDR2 YSYEKL. CDR3 length equals 17 residues. CDR3 nucleotide sequence: TGCGCCAGCAGCCAAGTAGGGGCCGGACAGGGCAATCAGCCCCAGCATTTT. Amino acids: CASSQVGAGQGNQPQHF.

The rearrangement joins TRBV7-9 to TRBJ1-2; 7 bases fit TRBD1. Germline V gives CDR1 SEHNR, CDR2 FQNEAQ (reference sequence). The CDR3 consists of 15 residues. With 2 bases clipped from V and 0 bases from J, the junction kept 3 bases outside the gene matches. CDR3: CASSLWDRANYGYTF. CDR3 DNA: TGTGCCAGCAGCTTATGGGACAGAGCTAACTATGGCTACACCTTC. The variable domain in full, completed from reference TRBV7-9 and TRBJ1-2, reads DTGVSQNPRHKITKRGQNVTFRCDPISEHNRLYWYRQTLGQGPEFLTYFQNEAQLEKSRLLSDRFSAERPKGSFSTLEIQRTEQGDSAMYLCASSLWDRANYGYTFGSGTRLTVV.

The gene calls are TRBV4-1 and TRBJ2-1; 9 bases align to TRBD1. The CDR3 runs to 15 residues. The V segment lost 3 bases and the J segment 14 bases; nucleotides outside the gene matches: 14. Looked up from germline, CDR1 is MGHRA and CDR2 is YSYEKL. CDR3 sequence: CASSQDRGIGAAEFF. The CDR3 nucleotides read TGCGCCAGCAGCCAGGACAGGGGCATAGGGGCCGCGGAGTTCTTC.

This clone came up once. The J gene is TRBJ2-5, the V gene TRBV2, with 9 bases identical to TRBD2. V was clipped by 6 bases and J by 4 bases; unmatched bases: 6. The CDR3 contains 14 residues. CDR1 is SNHLY, CDR2 FYNNEI, per germline. The CDR3 region is CASRRGGSLETQYF. CDR3 DNA sequence: TGTGCCAGCAGGCGGGGGGGCTCTCTAGAGACCCAGTACTTC.

The chain is built from TRBV7-3 and TRBJ2-1; 10 nucleotides line up with TRBD2. This CDR3 comprises 16 residues. Germline CDR1 reads SGHTA; CDR2 reads FQGTGA. Germline trimming cut 5 bases from V and 8 bases from J; bases unmatched to any gene: 12. The CDR3 protein is CASSPNPSGGLHEQFF. The CDR3 region has the DNA TGTGCCAGCAGCCCCAATCCTAGCGGGGGTTTGCATGAGCAGTTCTTC.

The rearrangement uses TRBV5-1 and TRBJ2-1; possible D gene TRBD1, 7 bases. Germline CDR1 and CDR2: SGHRS and YFSETQ. V shed 1 base and J shed 6 bases, with 14 bases lying between them. The CDR3 loop spans 15 amino acids. CDR3 DNA: TGCGCCAGCAGCTTGCAGGGGGGCGCCCTCAATGAGCAGTTCTTC. The encoded protein is CASSLQGGALNEQFF.

The chain has TRBV6-1 and TRBJ1-5, with TRBD1 identical over 11 bases. V gave up 3 bases and J gave up 4 bases; unmatched junction bases: 5. This CDR3 spans 16 amino acids. In germline, CDR1 is MNHNS, CDR2 SASEGT. The CDR3 region has the DNA TGTGCCAGCAGTGACGGACAGGGGGCGCGTAATCAGCCCCAGCATTTT. Translation gives CASSDGQGARNQPQHF.

The rearrangement links TRBV5-1 to TRBJ2-7, with D possibly being TRBD1 (7 bases). Germline CDR1 SGHRS, CDR2 YFSETQ. V gave up 7 bases and J gave up 9 bases, with 23 bases separating them. The CDR3 has 14 residues. The CDR3 loop reads CASPFMNRGGAQYF. The DNA of the CDR3 is TGCGCCAGCCCGTTTATGAACAGGGGAGGCGCGCAGTACTTC.

The chain combines TRBV5-6 with TRBJ1-4; a weak D match, TRBD1 (5 bases). CDR1 is SGHDT and CDR2 is YYEEEE in the germline V gene. Trimming took 4 bases from V and 3 from J, leaving 19 bases between them. The CDR3 covers 17 residues. CDR3 amino acids: CASSLGRGRGSNEKLFF. Here the CDR3 DNA reads TGTGCCAGCAGCCTAGGACGGGGCCGAGGCTCTAATGAAAAACTGTTTTTT.

This sequence joins TRBV6-1 and TRBJ2-7, with 9 bases identical to TRBD2. This CDR3 region has 12 residues. Germline V gives CDR1 MNHNS, CDR2 SASEGT. V was clipped by 6 bases and J by 9 bases; unmatched bases: 6. The DNA of the CDR3 is TGTGCCAGCAGCTCGGGTAGCGGGAGGCAGTACTTC. Translating gives CASSSGSGRQYF.

The J gene is TRBJ1-1, the V gene TRBV28; perhaps TRBD1 as D (5 bases). The germline V gene encodes CDR1 MDHEN and CDR2 SYDVKM. Trimming cost V 3 bases and J 4 bases, with 12 bases left between them. The CDR3 has 14 residues. The CDR3 region is CASSLGSGITEAFF. For the CDR3, the DNA is TGTGCCAGCAGTTTGGGATCAGGGATCACTGAAGCTTTCTTT.

This chain joins TRBV28 and TRBJ2-1; 7 bases match TRBD1. This CDR3 is built from 17 residues. The ends lost 7 bases at V and 5 bases at J; junction bases unmatched: 17. The germline CDR1 and CDR2 sequences are MDHEN and SYDVKM. CDR3 nucleotides: TGTGCCAGCACTGAAATGACAGGGCAGGGCTATCACAATGAGCAGTTCTTC. This gives the protein CASTEMTGQGYHNEQFF.

This chain connects TRBV5-4 to TRBJ2-1, with TRBD2 matching 14 bases. V dropped 4 bases and J dropped 10; count of bases not matched to a gene: 10. Germline V gives CDR1 SGHNT, CDR2 YYREEE (reference sequence). The CDR3 runs 16 residues. The CDR3 nucleotides read TGTGCCAGCAGCCCTAACGGACTAGCGGGAGGAAGGGAGCAGTTCTTC. It encodes CASSPNGLAGGREQFF.

The chain is built from TRBV5-1 and TRBJ1-6; TRBD1 matches at 7 bases. Germline CDR1 is SGHRS and CDR2 is YFSETQ. V lost 3 bases, J lost 6 bases, and 9 bases stayed unmatched. The CDR3 contains 16 residues. The CDR3 DNA reads as TGCGCCAGCAGCTGGGGTGGGGGACAGTCTAATTCACCCCTCCACTTT. The encoded protein is CASSWGGGQSNSPLHF.

Turning to this clone: One junction end disagrees with the germline gene, perhaps due to a read error. The chain has TRBV5-1 and TRBJ2-2; no definite D call. Germline values: CDR1 SGHRS, CDR2 YFSETQ. There are 13 residues in the CDR3. The CDR3 bases are TGCGTCAGCAGCCCCCTGGACACCGGGGAGCTGTTTTTT. As protein: CVSSPLDTGELFF. The complete variable domain, with remaining parts taken from reference TRBV5-1 and TRBJ2-2, reads KAGVTQTPRYLIKTRGQQVTLSCSPISGHRSVSWYQQTPGQGLQFLFEYFSETQRNKGNFPGRFSGRQFSNSRSEMNVSTLELGDSALYLCVSSPLDTGELFFGEGSRLTVL.

The chain combines TRBV27 with TRBJ2-7; 7 bases fit TRBD2. Germline CDR1 is MNHEY and CDR2 is SMNVEV (reference sequence). The CDR3 contains 14 residues. Unmatched junction bases numbered 5, after V lost 5 bases and J lost 1 base. The CDR3 reads CASSRTSRSYEQYF. The CDR3 bases are TGTGCCAGCAGTCGGACTAGTCGGTCCTACGAGCAGTACTTC.

The rearrangement joins TRBV28 to TRBJ2-3; possible D gene TRBD1, 5 bases. The CDR3 totals 12 residues. V was trimmed by 6 bases and J by 6 bases, leaving 10 bases between them. Germline CDR1 and CDR2: MDHEN and SYDVKM. The CDR3 here is CASRLTEDTQYF. The CDR3 DNA sequence: TGTGCCAGCAGGTTGACAGAGGATACGCAGTATTTT.

In its sample, this clone was seen a few times. This rearrangement joins TRBV11-2 to TRBJ2-1; no clear D gene. Trimming stripped 3 bases from V and 5 bases from J, with 14 bases between. Germline assignment: CDR1 SGHAT and CDR2 FQNNGV. The CDR3 covers 15 residues. The CDR3 protein is CASSFFASNHNEQFF. The CDR3 DNA follows: TGTGCCAGCAGCTTCTTCGCGAGTAACCACAATGAGCAGTTCTTC.

The chain uses TRBV14 and TRBJ1-1; D is unresolved. V gave up 1 base and J gave up 5 bases, with 11 bases separating them. CDR3 length: 14 amino acids. CDR1 is SGHDN and CDR2 is FVKESK in the germline V gene. The CDR3, as DNA: TGTGCCAGCAGCCAAGCCTATTTAGGGACTGAAGCTTTCTTT. As protein: CASSQAYLGTEAFF. Looking up the rest from reference TRBV14 and TRBJ1-1 gives the full variable domain: EAGVTQFPSHSVIEKGQTVTLRCDPISGHDNLYWYRRVMGKEIKFLLHFVKESKQDESGMPNNRFLAERTGGTYSTLKVQPAELEDSGVYFCASSQAYLGTEAFFGQGTRLTVV.